This T cell receptor (beta chain) is from a study of glioma-infiltrating T cells after dendritic cell vaccination. Points from the study as a whole: Higher TCR clonality did not directly relate to longer survival.

With V trimmed by 3 bases and J by 7 bases, 6 bases remained unmatched. The CDR3 contains 14 residues. CDR1 and CDR2 from the germline V gene are MNHNS and SASEGT. The PCR used 60 V beta and 13 J beta primers. The table came from immunoSEQ multiplex PCR; TCRdb's copy has only in-frame clones and leaves some out. Counted here are tens of thousands of clones, around 84% occurring once; the ten biggest clones make up under 8.5%. Time point denoted: after dendritic cell vaccination, including at tumor progression/relapse. Fresh-frozen tumor tissue and more than two years of survival data were available for all. Isocitrate dehydrogenase mutation was absent in all glioblastoma patients. In the case of this clone: Its specificity is unknown.

This receptor was identified in a human donor with glioblastoma. This chain uses TRBV6-1 with TRBJ1-2, with 9 nucleotides matching TRBD1. Specimen: blood, collected after dendritic cell vaccination. CDR3 DNA: TGTGCCAGCAGTGATTGGACAGGGGCGGGTGGCTACACCTTC. Protein sequence: CASSDWTGAGGYTF.